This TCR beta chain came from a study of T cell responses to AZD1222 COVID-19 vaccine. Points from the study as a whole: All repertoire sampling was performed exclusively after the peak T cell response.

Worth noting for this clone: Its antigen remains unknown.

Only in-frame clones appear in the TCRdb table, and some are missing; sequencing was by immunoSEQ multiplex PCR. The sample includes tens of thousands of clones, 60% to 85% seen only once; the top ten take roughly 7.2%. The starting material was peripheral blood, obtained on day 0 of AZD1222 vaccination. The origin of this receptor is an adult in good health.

CDR3 residues: CASRASGASYGYTF. As DNA, the CDR3 is TGTGCCAGCAGGGCCTCGGGGGCCTCCTATGGCTACACCTTC. This chain links TRBV27 with TRBJ1-2; TRBD1 is a possible D gene (6 bases). Germline V CDR1 and CDR2: MNHEY, SMNVEV (reference sequence). The CDR3 runs 14 residues. V was cut by 6 bases and J by 4 bases, with 15 bases left in between.